This TCR beta chain was documented in a study of T cell changes during pregnancy in multiple sclerosis. Clones were sequenced by immunoSEQ multiplex PCR, and TCRdb holds only the in-frame ones, with some missing. The sample records 50,000 or so clones, around 94% being singletons. V trimming: 1 base; J trimming: 4 bases; junction bases outside the gene matches: 7. Germline CDR1 SGDLS, CDR2 YYNGEE. The CDR3 is 16 residues long. The chain is built from TRBV9 and TRBJ2-1, with 8 positions matching TRBD2. The sequence was collected from a female donor with multiple sclerosis, enrolled in a pregnancy study. Sequencing used CD4+ T cells from peripheral blood mononuclear cells, obtained in the third trimester of pregnancy. CDR3 residues: CASSVYPSGSYNEQFF. The CDR3, as DNA: TGTGCCAGCAGCGTATACCCTAGCGGGTCATACAATGAGCAGTTCTTC. The whole variable domain, remainder taken from reference TRBV9 and TRBJ2-1, is DSGVTQTPKHLITATGQRVTLRCSPRSGDLSVYWYQQSLDQGLQFLIQYYNGEERAKGNILERFSAQQFPDLHSELNLSSLELGDSALYFCASSVYPSGSYNEQFFGPGTRLTVL.